This record looks at one T cell receptor (beta chain) sequence and its context. The repertoire was sequenced with immunoSEQ multiplex PCR; TCRdb's copy has only in-frame clones and lacks some. Of 110,000 to 150,000 clones in the sample, 87% were seen once. V trimming: 3 bases; J trimming: 5 bases; junction bases outside the gene matches: 2. Germline assignment: CDR1 SEHNR and CDR2 FQNEAQ (reference sequence). This CDR3 comprises 14 residues. This record comes from a study of blood T cell repertoires in COVID-19. Source material: PBMCs or T cells enriched from blood (not recorded which). This TCR came from a man in his 60s who had recovered from COVID-19. This chain links TRBV7-9 with TRBJ2-7; TRBD1 agrees at 12 bases. The CDR3 coding sequence is TGTGCCAGCAGCTTGGGACAGGGGGCAAACGAGCAGTACTTC. Its protein is CASSLGQGANEQYF.